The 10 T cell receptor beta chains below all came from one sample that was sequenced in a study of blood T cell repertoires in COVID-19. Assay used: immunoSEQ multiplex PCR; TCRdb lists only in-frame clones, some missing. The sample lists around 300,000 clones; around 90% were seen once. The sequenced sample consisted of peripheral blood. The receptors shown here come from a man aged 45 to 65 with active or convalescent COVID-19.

CDR3 in DNA: TGTGCCAGCAGCCCCCGGACAGGGAGAGACTCTGGAAACACCATATATTTT. It specifies CASSPRTGRDSGNTIYF. V is TRBV3-1 (or the pseudogene TRBV3-2) and J is TRBJ1-3; 8 bases fit TRBD1. The V gene end was trimmed by 4 bases and the J gene end by 0 bases; junction bases not matched to a gene: 8. The CDR3 loop spans 17 amino acids. Germline assignment: CDR1 LGHDT and CDR2 YNNKEL (reference sequence).

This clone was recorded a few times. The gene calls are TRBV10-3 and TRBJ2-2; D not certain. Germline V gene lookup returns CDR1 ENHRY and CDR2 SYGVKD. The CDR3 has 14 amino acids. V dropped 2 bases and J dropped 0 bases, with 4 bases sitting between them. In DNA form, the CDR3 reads TGTGCCATCAGTGAGAACACGAACACCGGGGAGCTGTTTTTT. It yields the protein CAISENTNTGELFF.

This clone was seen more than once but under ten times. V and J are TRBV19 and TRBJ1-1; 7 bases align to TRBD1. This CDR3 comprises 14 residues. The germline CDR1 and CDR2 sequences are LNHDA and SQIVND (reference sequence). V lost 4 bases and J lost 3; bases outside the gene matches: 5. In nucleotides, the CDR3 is TGTGCCAGTAGTAACTATGGGACAGACACTGAAGCTTTCTTT. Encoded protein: CASSNYGTDTEAFF.

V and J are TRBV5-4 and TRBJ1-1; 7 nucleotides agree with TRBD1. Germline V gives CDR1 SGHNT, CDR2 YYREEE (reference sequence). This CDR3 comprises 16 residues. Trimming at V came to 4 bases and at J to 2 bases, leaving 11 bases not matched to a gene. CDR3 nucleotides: TGTGCCAGCAGCACAGATAGGGGGACAGAAAACACTGAAGCTTTCTTT. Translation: CASSTDRGTENTEAFF.

The CDR3 sequence: CASSEARPTNEKLFF. CDR3 DNA: TGTGCCAGCAGTGAAGCGCGGCCAACTAATGAAAAACTGTTTTTT. The chain has TRBV2 and TRBJ1-4; D is undetermined. The germline V gene has CDR1 SNHLY and CDR2 FYNNEI. The length of the CDR3 is 15 residues. V lost 0 bases and J 0 bases, leaving 5 bases between the germline ends.

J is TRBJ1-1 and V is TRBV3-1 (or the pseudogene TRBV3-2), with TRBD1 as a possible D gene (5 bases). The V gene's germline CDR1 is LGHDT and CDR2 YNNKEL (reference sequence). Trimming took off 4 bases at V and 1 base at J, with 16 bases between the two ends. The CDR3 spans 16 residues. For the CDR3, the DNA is TGTGCCAGCAGCCGCCAGGATTCCGGGGGGAACACTGAAGCTTTCTTT. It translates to CASSRQDSGGNTEAFF.

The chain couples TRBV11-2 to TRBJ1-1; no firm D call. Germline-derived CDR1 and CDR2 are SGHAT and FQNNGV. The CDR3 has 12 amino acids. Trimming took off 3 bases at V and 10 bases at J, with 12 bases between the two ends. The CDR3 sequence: CASSLSSVGAFF. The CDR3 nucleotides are TGTGCCAGCAGCTTGTCGAGCGTGGGAGCTTTCTTT.

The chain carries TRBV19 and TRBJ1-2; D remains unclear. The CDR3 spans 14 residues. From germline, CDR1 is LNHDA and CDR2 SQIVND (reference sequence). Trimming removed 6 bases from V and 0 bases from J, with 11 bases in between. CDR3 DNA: TGTGCCAGTAGCCTACTACGGGCTAACTATGGCTACACCTTC. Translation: CASSLLRANYGYTF.

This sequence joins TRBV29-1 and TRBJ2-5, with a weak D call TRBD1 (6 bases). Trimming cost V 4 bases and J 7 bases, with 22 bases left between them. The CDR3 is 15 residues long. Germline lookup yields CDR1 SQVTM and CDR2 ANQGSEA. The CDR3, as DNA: TGCAGCGTTGTCGGGACCGGGACACTCGACAGGACCCAGTACTTC. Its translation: CSVVGTGTLDRTQYF. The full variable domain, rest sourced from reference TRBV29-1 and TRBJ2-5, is SAVISQKPSRDICQRGTSLTIQCQVDSQVTMMFWYRQQPGQSLTLIATANQGSEATYESGFVIDKFPISRPNLTFSTLTVSNMSPEDSSIYLCSVVGTGTLDRTQYFGPGTRLLVL.

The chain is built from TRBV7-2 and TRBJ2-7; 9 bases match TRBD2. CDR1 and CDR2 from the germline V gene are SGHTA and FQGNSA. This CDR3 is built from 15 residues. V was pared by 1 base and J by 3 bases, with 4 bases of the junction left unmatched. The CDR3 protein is CASSLGLAVSYEQYF. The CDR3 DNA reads TGTGCCAGCAGCTTAGGACTAGCGGTTAGCTACGAGCAGTACTTC.